This T cell receptor (beta chain) is drawn from a study of glioma-infiltrating T cells. Study findings and constraints: Tissue-blood divergence was below expectation in non-neoplastic patients, above in gliomas. CDR3 overlap between tissue and blood was very small.

The V end was cut by 10 bases, the J end by 0 bases, with 12 bases between. The CDR3 has 13 amino acids. CDR1 MNHNS and CDR2 SASEGT come from the germline V gene. This clonotype was counted ten times or more. What it binds is not known. Amplification of TCR alpha and beta CDR3 regions from RNA used iRepertoire nested multiplex PCR. MiXCR, applied by TCRdb to the multiplex PCR reads, yields one record per CDR3 protein. The sample carries over 90,000 distinct CDR3 sequences, 25% to 35% recorded once. This receptor was identified in a human donor with low-grade glioma or glioblastoma, undergoing nonglioma brain surgery, or in good health (not recorded which). The sequenced sample consisted of glioma tissue, nonneoplastic brain tissue, or PBMCs (not recorded which). The gene calls are TRBV6-1 and TRBJ1-1; D remains unclear. The CDR3 DNA sequence: TGTGCCACGACGGGATCCATGAACACTGAAGCTTTCTTT. Translated: CATTGSMNTEAFF.